The present T cell receptor (beta chain) was sequenced within a study of blood T cell repertoires in COVID-19. Study-wide background: Both acute and convalescent COVID-19 samples were obtained from the United States, Italy and Spain. T cells, B-cell-depleted T cells, or PBMCs supplied cDNA or gDNA.

In the original processing: Estimates of nucleated cell counts were drawn from the amplification of reference gene primers. Method: immunoSEQ multiplex PCR; TCRdb's copy keeps in-frame clones and lacks some. Clonal size and the V and J genes are those of that table, whereas D and trimming came from the DNA. This table holds 350,000 to 500,000 clones, roughly 89% found once. This CDR3 is built from 16 residues. Germline lookup yields CDR1 SGHRS and CDR2 YFSETQ. V was pared by 0 bases and J by 2 bases, with 14 bases between. The Seattle patients, enrolled during active infection, were followed longitudinally.

The chain links TRBV5-1 to TRBJ2-5; D might be TRBD1 (6 bases). Sequencing was carried out using peripheral blood. This TCR derives from a man between 18 and 29 years old with COVID-19, enrolled during active disease. CDR3 amino acids: CASSLAPGTLQETQYF. CDR3 coding DNA: TGCGCCAGCAGCTTGGCTCCCGGGACACTTCAAGAGACCCAGTACTTC. The variable domain in full, with the rest retrieved from reference TRBV5-1 and TRBJ2-5, is KAGVTQTPRYLIKTRGQQVTLSCSPISGHRSVSWYQQTPGQGLQFLFEYFSETQRNKGNFPGRFSGRQFSNSRSEMNVSTLELGDSALYLCASSLAPGTLQETQYFGPGTRLLVL.